This entry lists 15 T cell receptor beta chains sequenced from one sample in a study of early T cells in non-severe SARS-CoV-2 infection. A single record per CDR3 protein comes from TCRdb applying MiXCR to the 5' RACE reads. The sample includes 75,000 to 100,000 distinct CDR3 sequences, around 17% of them seen just once. Input material: whole blood. Receptors originate from an adult who was a healthcare worker with PCR-confirmed SARS-CoV-2 infection or an uninfected control (not recorded which).

This clonotype has more than one count but fewer than ten. This CDR3 is CATSYSGDTDTQYF. CDR3 DNA sequence: TGTGCCACCAGTTATAGCGGGGACACAGATACGCAGTATTTT. The gene calls are TRBV24-1 and TRBJ2-3; the match to TRBD2 covers 8 bases. Germline loops: CDR1 KGHDR, CDR2 SFDVKD. The trim removed 6 bases at V and 2 bases at J, leaving 3 bases unmatched. The CDR3 runs to 14 residues.

V and J are TRBV19 and TRBJ2-7, with TRBD2 matching 10 bases. The V gene's germline CDR1 is LNHDA and CDR2 SQIVND (reference sequence). J lost 5 bases, V lost 8 bases, and 9 bases had no gene match. CDR3 size: 14 residues. Here the CDR3 DNA reads TGTGCCAGTTCTAGCGGGAGCGATAAGCACGAGCAGTACTTC. The encoded protein is CASSSGSDKHEQYF.

The sample holds a few counts of this clonotype. The chain uses TRBV9 and TRBJ2-7; D ambiguous. The CDR3 sequence is 13 residues long. Germline-derived CDR1 and CDR2 are SGDLS and YYNGEE. The V end was cut by 4 bases, the J end by 3 bases, with 11 bases between. For the CDR3, the DNA is TGTGCCAGCAGCCCCTCCCCGAGCTACGAGCAGTACTTC. It encodes CASSPSPSYEQYF.

This clonotype has at least ten counts. The chain carries TRBV7-9 and TRBJ2-7; 7 bases are shared with TRBD1. Losses at the gene ends were 5 bases for V and 2 bases for J; bases not matched to a gene: 6. Germline V lookup: CDR1 SEHNR, CDR2 FQNEAQ (reference sequence). This CDR3 has 14 amino acids. The CDR3 nucleotides read TGTGCCAGCAGCCTCTCCGACAGGGCCTACGAGCAGTACTTC. Residues: CASSLSDRAYEQYF.

This clonotype was observed many times. This sequence joins TRBV7-2 and TRBJ2-3; D call uncertain. This CDR3 spans 19 amino acids. The V end lost 6 bases, the J end lost 1 base, and 26 bases lay between the germline ends. The V gene's germline CDR1 is SGHTA and CDR2 FQGNSA. The CDR3 protein is CASRFFGPRRKARTDTQYF. The CDR3 DNA follows: TGTGCCAGCAGATTTTTCGGCCCTCGACGGAAGGCCCGCACAGATACGCAGTATTTT.

In this sample, this clonotype turned up many times. The genes are TRBV7-9 and TRBJ2-1; D possibly corresponds to TRBD2 (5 bases). The CDR3 length is 13 residues. The germline V gene has CDR1 SEHNR and CDR2 FQNEAQ (reference sequence). V lost 1 base, J lost 7 bases, and 8 bases lay in between. CDR3 in amino acids: CASSLGGGNEQFF. The CDR3 region has the DNA TGTGCCAGCAGCTTAGGAGGAGGTAATGAGCAGTTCTTC.

In its sample, this clonotype was seen a few times. This CDR3 reads CASSLGQKSRNTEAFF. In DNA form, the CDR3 reads TGTGCCAGCAGCCTTGGACAGAAAAGTAGGAACACTGAAGCTTTCTTT. This chain joins TRBV7-9 and TRBJ1-1; tentative D call: TRBD1 (6 bases). Trimming left V 5 bases short and J 1 base short, with 17 bases between. The CDR3 contains 16 residues. From germline, CDR1 is SEHNR and CDR2 FQNEAQ (reference sequence).

This clonotype showed up just a few times. The V call is TRBV2, the J call TRBJ2-2; D tentatively reads TRBD1 or TRBD2 (5 bases each). The germline V gene encodes CDR1 SNHLY and CDR2 FYNNEI. The CDR3 consists of 15 residues. Deletions cut 6 bases from V and 4 bases from J, with 15 bases between. CDR3 region: CASSGTQRGTGELFF. The DNA for the CDR3 is TGTGCCAGCAGCGGGACCCAAAGGGGCACCGGGGAGCTGTTTTTT.

The chain combines TRBV20-1 with TRBJ2-3, with 10 bases matching TRBD2. Germline V CDR1 and CDR2: DFQATT, SNEGSKA (reference sequence). V was clipped by 0 bases and J by 0 bases; unmatched bases: 9. This CDR3 is built from 18 residues. The DNA for the CDR3 is TGCAGTGCTAGAGATGAGGGGACTAGCGTTTCTAGCACAGATACGCAGTATTTT. Translating it yields CSARDEGTSVSSTDTQYF.

This clonotype was counted between two and nine times. A much larger clone differs from this one at a single base, so this may be a read error. The CDR3 nucleotides are TGTGCCAGCAGTTCGCCGAATCGGAACTATGACTACACCTTC. Its protein is CASSSPNRNYDYTF. This chain joins TRBV6-2 or TRBV6-3 and TRBJ1-2; no clear D gene. This CDR3 comprises 14 residues. Germline CDR1 MNHEY, CDR2 SVGEGT.

The V and J genes are TRBV6-2 or TRBV6-3 and TRBJ2-3; D unclear. The CDR3 consists of 15 residues. Per the germline V gene, CDR1 is MNHEY and CDR2 is SVGEGT. Trimming left V 6 bases short and J 0 bases short, with 13 bases between. The CDR3 DNA reads TGTGCCAGCAGGACCCACCGGCGTAGCACAGATACGCAGTATTTT. Protein sequence: CASRTHRRSTDTQYF.

This clonotype was picked up a small number of times. V usage is TRBV20-1 and J usage is TRBJ1-3, with D uncertain. The CDR3 is made up of 13 amino acids. Germline V lookup: CDR1 DFQATT, CDR2 SNEGSKA (reference sequence). Trimming pared 3 bases from V and 4 bases from J, leaving 10 bases between. CDR3 protein: CSARRGLGNTIYF. For the CDR3, the DNA is TGCAGTGCTAGGCGAGGTCTCGGAAACACCATATATTTT.

This clonotype was observed many times. This chain connects TRBV7-2 to TRBJ2-5, with unresolved D. Trimming removed 1 base from V and 2 bases from J, with 5 bases in between. CDR3 length: 13 amino acids. From germline, CDR1 is SGHTA and CDR2 FQGNSA. This CDR3 is CASSLVGQETQYF. CDR3 nucleotides: TGTGCCAGCAGCTTAGTAGGACAAGAGACCCAGTACTTC.

This clonotype was seen more than once but under ten times. V gene TRBV5-1 combines with J gene TRBJ1-2, with D perhaps matching TRBD1 (6 bases). The CDR3 has 17 residues. The V gene lost 4 bases and the J gene lost 1 base, with 20 bases spanning the gap. CDR1 and CDR2 (germline): SGHRS, YFSETQ. Written as DNA, the CDR3 is TGCGCCAGCAGCCCTGAAGGCAGGGGAACCTTTAACTATGGCTACACCTTC. Translation: CASSPEGRGTFNYGYTF.

CDR3 DNA: TGCGCCAGCAGCTCAGGGTCCTGGGGGAATTCACCCCTCCACTTT. It specifies CASSSGSWGNSPLHF. The chain carries TRBV5-1 and TRBJ1-6; D might be TRBD1 (5 bases). The V gene's germline CDR1 is SGHRS and CDR2 YFSETQ. The CDR3 runs to 15 residues. V was shortened by 3 bases and J by 7 bases, with 14 bases between the two germline ends.